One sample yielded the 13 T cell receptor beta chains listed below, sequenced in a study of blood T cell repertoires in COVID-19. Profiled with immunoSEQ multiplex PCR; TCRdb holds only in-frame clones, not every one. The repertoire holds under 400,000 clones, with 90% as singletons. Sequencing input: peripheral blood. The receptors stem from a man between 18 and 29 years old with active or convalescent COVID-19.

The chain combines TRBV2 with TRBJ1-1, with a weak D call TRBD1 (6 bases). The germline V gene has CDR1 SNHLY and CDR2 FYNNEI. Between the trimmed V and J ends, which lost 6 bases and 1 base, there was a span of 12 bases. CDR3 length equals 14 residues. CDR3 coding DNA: TGTGCCAGCAGAGTGGACAGTTCGAACACTGAAGCTTTCTTT. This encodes CASRVDSSNTEAFF.

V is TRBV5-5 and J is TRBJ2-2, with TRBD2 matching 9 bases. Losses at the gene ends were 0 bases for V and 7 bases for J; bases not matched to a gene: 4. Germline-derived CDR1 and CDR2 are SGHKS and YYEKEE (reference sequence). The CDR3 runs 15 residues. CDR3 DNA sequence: TGTGCCAGCAGCTTGGTAGCGGGGGCCCTCGGGGAGCTGTTTTTT. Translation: CASSLVAGALGELFF.

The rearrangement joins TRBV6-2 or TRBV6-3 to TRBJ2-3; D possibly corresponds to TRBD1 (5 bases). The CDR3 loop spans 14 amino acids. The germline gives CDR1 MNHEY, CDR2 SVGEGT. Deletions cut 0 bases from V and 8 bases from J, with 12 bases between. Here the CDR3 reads CASSYSRVSGTQYF. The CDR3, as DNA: TGTGCCAGCAGTTACTCCAGGGTATCGGGTACGCAGTATTTT.

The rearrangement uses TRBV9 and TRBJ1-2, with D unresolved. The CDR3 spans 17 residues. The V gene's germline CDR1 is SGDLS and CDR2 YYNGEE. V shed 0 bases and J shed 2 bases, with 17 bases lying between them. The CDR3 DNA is TGTGCCAGCAGCGTAGAGGGCAGGAGGGATAGGAACTATGGCTACACCTTC. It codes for CASSVEGRRDRNYGYTF.

The CDR3 spells CASSRSGRGTYEQYF. Here the CDR3 DNA reads TGTGCCAGCAGCCGTAGCGGGAGGGGAACCTACGAGCAGTACTTC. The chain links TRBV5-8 to TRBJ2-7; 11 nucleotides align to TRBD2. The CDR3 consists of 15 residues. V gave up 4 bases and J gave up 2 bases; unmatched junction bases: 5. Germline V gene data show CDR1 as SGHTS and CDR2 as YDEGEE.

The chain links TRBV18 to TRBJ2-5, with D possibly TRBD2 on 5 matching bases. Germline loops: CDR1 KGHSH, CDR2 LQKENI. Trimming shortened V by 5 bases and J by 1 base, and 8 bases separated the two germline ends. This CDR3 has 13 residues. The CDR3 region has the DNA TGTGCCAGCTCATTCGGGGTCCAAGAGACCCAGTACTTC. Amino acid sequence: CASSFGVQETQYF.

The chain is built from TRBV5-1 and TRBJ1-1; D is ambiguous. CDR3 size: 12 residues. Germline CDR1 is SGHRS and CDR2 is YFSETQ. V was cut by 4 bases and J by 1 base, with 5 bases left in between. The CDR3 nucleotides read TGCGCCAGCAGCCCGGGGAACACTGAAGCTTTCTTT. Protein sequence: CASSPGNTEAFF. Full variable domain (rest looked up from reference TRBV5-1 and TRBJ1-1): KAGVTQTPRYLIKTRGQQVTLSCSPISGHRSVSWYQQTPGQGLQFLFEYFSETQRNKGNFPGRFSGRQFSNSRSEMNVSTLELGDSALYLCASSPGNTEAFFGQGTRLTVV.

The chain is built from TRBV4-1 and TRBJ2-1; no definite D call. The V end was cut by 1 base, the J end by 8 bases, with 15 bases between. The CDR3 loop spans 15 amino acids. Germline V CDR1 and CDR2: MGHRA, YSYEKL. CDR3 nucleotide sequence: TGCGCCAGCAGCCAAGTTTCTGGCGGTCTGGATGAGCAGTTCTTC. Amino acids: CASSQVSGGLDEQFF.

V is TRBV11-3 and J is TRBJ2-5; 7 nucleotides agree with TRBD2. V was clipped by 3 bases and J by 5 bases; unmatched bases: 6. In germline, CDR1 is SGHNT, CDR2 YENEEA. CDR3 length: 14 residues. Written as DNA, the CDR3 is TGTGCCAGCAGCTTGGGAGGGGTCGACGAGACCCAGTACTTC. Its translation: CASSLGGVDETQYF.

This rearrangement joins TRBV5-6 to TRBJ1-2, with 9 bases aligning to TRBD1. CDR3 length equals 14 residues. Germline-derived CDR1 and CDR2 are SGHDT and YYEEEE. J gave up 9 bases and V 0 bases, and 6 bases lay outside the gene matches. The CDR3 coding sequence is TGTGCCAGCAGCTTGGGACAGGGGGACGATAGCTACACCTTC. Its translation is CASSLGQGDDSYTF.

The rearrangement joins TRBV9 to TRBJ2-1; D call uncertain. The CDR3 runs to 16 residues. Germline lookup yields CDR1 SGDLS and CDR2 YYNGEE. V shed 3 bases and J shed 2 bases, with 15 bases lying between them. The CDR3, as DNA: TGTGCCAGCAGCGAGAGGTTCAGTTATCCCTACAATGAGCAGTTCTTC. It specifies CASSERFSYPYNEQFF.

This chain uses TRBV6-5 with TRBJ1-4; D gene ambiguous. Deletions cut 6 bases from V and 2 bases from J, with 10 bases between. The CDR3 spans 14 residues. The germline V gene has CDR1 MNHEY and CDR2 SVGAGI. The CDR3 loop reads CASRPTRTNEKLFF. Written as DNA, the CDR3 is TGTGCCAGCAGACCGACACGGACTAATGAAAAACTGTTTTTT.

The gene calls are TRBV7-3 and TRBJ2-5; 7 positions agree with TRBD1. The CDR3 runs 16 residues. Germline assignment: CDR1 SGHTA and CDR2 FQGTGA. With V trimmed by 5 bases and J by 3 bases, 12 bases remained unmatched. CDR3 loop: CASSPSPGTAKETQYF. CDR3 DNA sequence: TGTGCCAGCAGCCCTTCCCCCGGGACAGCCAAAGAGACCCAGTACTTC.